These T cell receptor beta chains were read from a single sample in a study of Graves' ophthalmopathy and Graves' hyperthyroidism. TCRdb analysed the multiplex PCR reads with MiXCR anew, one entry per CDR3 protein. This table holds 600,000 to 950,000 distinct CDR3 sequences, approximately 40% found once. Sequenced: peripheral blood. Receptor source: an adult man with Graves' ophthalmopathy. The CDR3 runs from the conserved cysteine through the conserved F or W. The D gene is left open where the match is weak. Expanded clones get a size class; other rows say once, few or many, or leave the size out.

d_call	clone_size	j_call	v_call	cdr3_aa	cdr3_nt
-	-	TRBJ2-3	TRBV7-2	CASSLGTYIADTQYF	TGTGCCAGCAGCCTCGGGACCTACATAGCAGATACGCAGTATTTT
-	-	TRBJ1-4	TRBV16	CASSQPGTARGNEKLFF	TGTGCCAGCAGCCAGCCCGGGACCGCAAGGGGTAATGAAAAACTGTTTTTT
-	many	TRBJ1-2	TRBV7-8	CASSLAIGGNGYTF	TGTGCCAGCAGCTTAGCAATTGGGGGCAACGGCTACACCTTC
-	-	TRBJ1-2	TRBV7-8	CASSSLAGLGMNYGYTF	TGTGCCAGCAGCTCCCTGGCGGGGCTGGGGATGAACTATGGCTACACCTTC
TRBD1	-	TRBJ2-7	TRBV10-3	CAIRTGTGDIEQYF	TGTGCCATCAGAACCGGGACAGGGGACATCGAGCAGTACTTC
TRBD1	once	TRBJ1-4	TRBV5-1	CASSLDEGQTEKLLF	TGCGCCAGCAGCTTGGATGAGGGACAGACCGAAAAACTGCTTTTT
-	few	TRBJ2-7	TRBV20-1	CSARVGLGQGWDEQYF	TGCAGTGCTAGAGTTGGACTAGGACAGGGCTGGGACGAGCAGTACTTC
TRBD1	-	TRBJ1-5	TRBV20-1	CSARDPGQAYNQPQHF	TGCAGTGCTAGAGATCCCGGACAGGCTTACAATCAGCCCCAGCATTTT
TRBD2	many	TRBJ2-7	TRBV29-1	CSVARLAGTYEQYF	TGCAGCGTTGCGCGTCTAGCGGGAACCTACGAGCAGTACTTC
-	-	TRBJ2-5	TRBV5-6	CASSPGLGRGDQETQYF	TGTGCCAGCAGCCCGGGTCTCGGCAGGGGAGACCAAGAGACCCAGTACTTC
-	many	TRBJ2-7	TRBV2	CASSFVGAYEQYF	TGTGCCAGCAGTTTTGTCGGGGCCTACGAGCAGTACTTC
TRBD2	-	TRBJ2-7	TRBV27	CASSPRTSGKQYF	TGTGCCAGCAGTCCTCGGACTAGCGGAAAGCAGTACTTC
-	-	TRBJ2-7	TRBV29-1	CSADSGPYEQYF	TGCAGCGCCGACTCCGGCCCCTACGAGCAGTACTTC
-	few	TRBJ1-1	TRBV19	CASTADSEAFF	TGTGCCAGTACCGCGGACAGTGAAGCTTTCTTT
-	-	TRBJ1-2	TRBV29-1	CSLGDVGNYGYTF	TGCAGCTTAGGAGATGTAGGGAACTATGGCTACACCTTC
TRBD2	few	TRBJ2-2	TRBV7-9	CASSLARGLALGTGELFF	TGTGCCAGCAGCTTAGCGAGGGGACTAGCACTAGGCACCGGGGAGCTGTTTTTT
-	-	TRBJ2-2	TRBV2	CASSSLERTGELFF	TGTGCCAGCAGTTCACTCGAGCGCACCGGGGAGCTGTTTTTT
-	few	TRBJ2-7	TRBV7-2	CASSPGETKYEQYF	TGTGCCAGCAGCCCGGGGGAAACTAAATACGAGCAGTACTTC
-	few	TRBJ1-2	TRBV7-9	CASSLAPSRDILTGGYGYTF	TGTGCCAGCAGCTTAGCGCCCTCCCGGGACATCTTAACCGGGGGCTATGGCTACACCTTC